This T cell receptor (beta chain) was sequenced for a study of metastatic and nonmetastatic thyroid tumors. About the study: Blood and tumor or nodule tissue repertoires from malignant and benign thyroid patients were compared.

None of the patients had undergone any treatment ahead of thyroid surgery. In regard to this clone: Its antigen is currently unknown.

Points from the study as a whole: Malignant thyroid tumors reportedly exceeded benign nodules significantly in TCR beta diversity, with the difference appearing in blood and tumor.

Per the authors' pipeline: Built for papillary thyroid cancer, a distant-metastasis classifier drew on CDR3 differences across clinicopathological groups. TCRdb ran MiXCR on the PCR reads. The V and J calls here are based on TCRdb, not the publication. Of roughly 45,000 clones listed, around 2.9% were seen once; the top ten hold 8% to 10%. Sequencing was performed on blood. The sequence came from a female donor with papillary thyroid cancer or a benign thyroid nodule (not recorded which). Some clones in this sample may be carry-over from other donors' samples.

The CDR3 loop is CASSDKGSIGMNTEAFF. Here the CDR3 DNA reads TGTGCCAGCAGTGATAAGGGGTCCATCGGGATGAACACTGAAGCTTTCTTT. This chain joins TRBV6-1 and TRBJ1-1; the D gene is possibly TRBD1 (5 bases). The germline gives CDR1 MNHNS, CDR2 SASEGT. The CDR3 is made up of 17 amino acids. V lost 3 bases and J lost 0, with 17 bases in between.